This T cell receptor (beta chain) was sequenced in a study of CD8 T cells in ankylosing spondylitis. Study results and limitations: Ankylosing spondylitis blood appeared to be characterized by a TCR beta motif of several highly homologous variants.

This clonotype was recorded a few times. What it recognizes is unknown. CDR3 length: 14 residues. V trimming: 8 bases; J trimming: 2 bases; junction bases outside the gene matches: 7. From germline, CDR1 is SNHLY and CDR2 FYNNEI. A single record per CDR3 protein comes from TCRdb applying MiXCR to the 5' RACE reads. This table holds around 540,000 distinct CDR3 sequences, more than 9.5% found once. The source is a male donor with ankylosing spondylitis. The source material was blood, either unsorted or a sorted T cell fraction (not recorded which). This sequence joins TRBV2 and TRBJ2-3; 7 positions match TRBD1. CDR3 protein: CASLPDRTTDTQYF. The CDR3 nucleotides read TGTGCCAGCTTGCCGGACAGGACCACAGATACGCAGTATTTT.